This record covers a single T cell receptor (beta chain). The table came from immunoSEQ multiplex PCR; TCRdb's copy has only in-frame clones and leaves some out. The sample holds around 120,000 clones, more than 90% seen once. The entry originates in a study of blood T cell repertoires in COVID-19. The clonotype was recovered from a man between 60 and 75 years old with COVID-19, enrolled during active disease. The sequencing sample was made of peripheral blood.

The CDR3 DNA is TGCAGCGTTCACGACAGTCAGGACACCGGGGAGCTGTTTTTT. This codes for CSVHDSQDTGELFF. The chain joins TRBV29-1 to TRBJ2-2; TRBD1 is a possible D gene (5 bases). V lost 5 bases and J 3 bases, leaving 13 bases between the germline ends. CDR3 length: 14 residues. CDR1 is SQVTM and CDR2 is ANQGSEA in the germline V gene.